Below, one T cell receptor (beta chain) is given with its context. What it binds is unknown. The sample belongs to a study of T cell repertoires in cytomegalovirus infection. About the research overall: Public TCR beta signatures marked donors with CMV infection and the matching HLA. Findings of the study overall: In two of eight donors, the top clonotype was HLA-C-restricted CMV-specific. Carriers of CMV plus the relevant HLA were identified by cumulative public TCR beta family frequency.

TCRdb reprocessed the reads with MiXCR, giving one entry per CDR3 protein. The data contain approximately 700,000 distinct CDR3 sequences, roughly 36% of them singletons. The ends were cut back, 6 bases at V and 6 bases at J, with 18 bases in the middle. Germline values: CDR1 SEHNR, CDR2 FQNEAQ (reference sequence). The CDR3 is 14 residues long. The chain carries TRBV7-9 and TRBJ2-7; possible D gene TRBD1, 6 bases. This sequence was found in a human donor in good health (CMV status not recorded). Some clones in this sample may be carry-over from other donors' samples. The specimen sequenced was PBMCs. In DNA, the CDR3 is TGTGCCAGCAGTTCGAAACAGGGCGTGGGCGAGCAGTACTTC. Translated: CASSSKQGVGEQYF.